This TCR beta chain was identified in a study of read filtering for tumor transcriptome and immune sequencing. Whole-study context: Fewer than 10 patients were R-ISS I, 16 were R-ISS II, over 5 were R-ISS III. Study-wide results and limits: In IR-seq, single-read clonotypes were approximately 83% of clonotypes but around 3.4% of reads.

Germline assignment: CDR1 LNHDA and CDR2 SQIVND (reference sequence). The CDR3 totals 12 residues. V gave up 3 bases and J gave up 5 bases, with 4 bases separating them. This clonotype has ten or more counts. Its antigen remains unidentified. From roughly 400 ng of RNA, a library with molecular barcoded alpha/delta and beta/gamma adaptors was made. MiXCR, applied by TCRdb to the reads, yields one record per CDR3 protein. The sample includes around 140,000 distinct CDR3 sequences, less than 15% of them seen just once. This TCR was recovered from a donor at least 40 years old with multiple myeloma. J is TRBJ1-4 and V is TRBV19, with unresolved D. The sample consisted of a population of CD138-negative cells sorted from bone marrow. The CDR3 is CASSMGNEKLFF. The CDR3 bases are TGTGCCAGTAGTATGGGGAATGAAAAACTGTTTTTT.